The 31 T cell receptor beta chains listed next were all sequenced from one sample in a study of T cell responses to AZD1222 COVID-19 vaccine. TCRdb's copy holds only in-frame clones and misses some; the assay was immunoSEQ multiplex PCR. The profile shows 100,000 to 110,000 clones, about 85% of them singletons. The sequencing here drew on peripheral blood, taken on day 0 of AZD1222 vaccination. Receptors originate from an adult in good health.

The rearrangement joins TRBV25-1 to TRBJ2-3, with a tentative D call TRBD1 (5 bases). Germline-derived CDR1 and CDR2 are MGHDK and SYGVNS. Trimming pared 3 bases from V and 2 bases from J, leaving 12 bases between. The CDR3 totals 15 residues. For the CDR3, the DNA is TGTGCCAGCAGTGAGACAGAGAGAATCACAGATACGCAGTATTTT. This gives the protein CASSETERITDTQYF.

The V gene is TRBV11-2, the J gene TRBJ1-6; D is unresolved. The CDR3 has 13 residues. The ends were cut back, 5 bases at V and 7 bases at J, with 9 bases in the middle. Germline CDR1 SGHAT, CDR2 FQNNGV. For the CDR3, the DNA is TGTGCCAGCAGCGCAGGACGGAATTCACCCCTCCACTTT. The encoded protein is CASSAGRNSPLHF.

The chain links TRBV28 to TRBJ2-1; possibly TRBD2 for D (5 bases). The CDR3 totals 14 residues. CDR1 is MDHEN, CDR2 SYDVKM, per germline. V was trimmed by 2 bases and J by 7 bases, leaving 12 bases between them. CDR3 coding DNA: TGTGCCAGCAGTTTACGTGGGCGGGTGAATGAGCAGTTCTTC. Translated: CASSLRGRVNEQFF.

The sample holds one count of this clone. At one end, the junction sequence differs from germline, possibly due to a read error. The chain has TRBV7-7 and TRBJ2-5, with D tentatively TRBD2 (6 bases). Germline lookup yields CDR1 SSHAT and CDR2 FNYEAQ (reference sequence). CDR3 size: 16 residues. CDR3 in amino acids: CASSGGDSHHQETQYF. DNA of the CDR3: TGTGCTAGCAGCGGCGGGGACTCACACCATCAAGAGACCCAGTACTTC.

The genes are TRBV10-2 and TRBJ2-7; the match to TRBD2 covers 7 bases. The CDR3 spans 13 residues. CDR1 and CDR2 (germline): WSHSY, SAAADI. After removal of 5 bases from V and 1 base from J, the junction contained 2 bases not matched to a gene. DNA of the CDR3: TGCGCCAGCAGTACGGGACTATCCTACGAGCAGTACTTC. Translating gives CASSTGLSYEQYF.

Written as DNA, the CDR3 is TGTGCCAGCAGTCGACAGAGTAATAATTCACCCCTCCACTTT. Its protein product is CASSRQSNNSPLHF. The V and J genes are TRBV6-5 and TRBJ1-6; weak D call: TRBD1 (5 bases). The CDR3 runs 14 residues. Germline V lookup: CDR1 MNHEY, CDR2 SVGAGI. Trimming shortened V by 5 bases and J by 5 bases, and 10 bases separated the two germline ends.

This chain joins TRBV29-1 and TRBJ2-7; D possibly corresponds to TRBD2 (5 bases). The germline V gene encodes CDR1 SQVTM and CDR2 ANQGSEA. V dropped 6 bases and J dropped 2 bases, with 17 bases sitting between them. The CDR3 covers 14 residues. This chain's CDR3 is CSVEIFGETYEQYF. The CDR3 DNA follows: TGCAGCGTCGAAATCTTCGGGGAGACCTACGAGCAGTACTTC.

This chain links TRBV28 with TRBJ1-1; 8 bases are a match to TRBD1. The CDR3 is made up of 13 amino acids. Germline V gene sequence: CDR1 MDHEN, CDR2 SYDVKM. J lost 9 bases, V lost 6 bases, and 9 bases had no gene match. CDR3 coding DNA: TGTGCCAGCAGGACAGGGGCCAGCTTCAAAGCTTTCTTT. Encoded protein: CASRTGASFKAFF.

The J gene is TRBJ1-2, the V gene TRBV2, with D unresolved. V was pared by 5 bases and J by 4 bases, with 5 bases between. Germline V CDR1 and CDR2: SNHLY, FYNNEI. This CDR3 has 11 amino acids. CDR3 residues: CASSYGYGYTF. The CDR3 region has the DNA TGTGCCAGCAGTTACGGCTATGGCTACACCTTC.

The genes are TRBV18 and TRBJ1-1; D uncertain. V gave up 0 bases and J gave up 7 bases, with 9 bases separating them. Per germline, CDR1 KGHSH and CDR2 LQKENI. The CDR3 covers 13 residues. CDR3 sequence: CASSPPSIGEAFF. CDR3 nucleotides: TGTGCCAGCTCACCACCTAGCATAGGTGAAGCTTTCTTT.

For this clone: The same CDR3 is also encoded by other DNA sequences in this sample. The chain has TRBV18 and TRBJ1-5, with 7 bases matching TRBD1. With 2 bases clipped from V and 2 bases from J, the junction kept 0 bases outside the gene matches. The CDR3 is made up of 14 amino acids. Per germline, CDR1 KGHSH and CDR2 LQKENI. The CDR3 here is CASSPGTGNQPQHF. The CDR3, as DNA: TGTGCCAGCTCACCAGGGACAGGCAATCAGCCCCAGCATTTT. The full variable domain, with the rest looked up from reference TRBV18 and TRBJ1-5, is NAGVMQNPRHLVRRRGQEARLRCSPMKGHSHVYWYRQLPEEGLKFMVYLQKENIIDESGMPKERFSAEFPKEGPSILRIQQVVRGDSAAYFCASSPGTGNQPQHFGDGTRLSIL.

The chain uses TRBV4-1 and TRBJ1-2; tentatively, D is TRBD1 (6 bases). Germline CDR1 reads MGHRA; CDR2 reads YSYEKL. The CDR3 spans 16 residues. V was trimmed by 2 bases and J by 2 bases, leaving 15 bases between them. Written as DNA, the CDR3 is TGCGCCAGCAGCCAATGGGCGGACAGCGGGAACTATGGCTACACCTTC. Its protein product is CASSQWADSGNYGYTF.

This rearrangement joins TRBV7-9 to TRBJ2-3; TRBD1 aligns across 9 bases. CDR1 is SEHNR, CDR2 FQNEAQ, per germline (reference sequence). V shed 6 bases, J shed 3 bases, and the junction held 10 bases outside the gene matches. This CDR3 region has 16 residues. CDR3 nucleotide sequence: TGTGCCAGCAGTCATCACCGGGACAGGGAGACAGATACGCAGTATTTT. It codes for CASSHHRDRETDTQYF.

The V and J genes are TRBV2 and TRBJ2-7; D gene uncertain. Per the germline V gene, CDR1 is SNHLY and CDR2 is FYNNEI. The ends were cut back, 6 bases at V and 4 bases at J, with 13 bases in the middle. There are 13 residues in the CDR3. The CDR3 spells CASRVSSYYEQYF. CDR3 nucleotide sequence: TGTGCCAGCAGGGTATCGTCTTATTACGAGCAGTACTTC.

The chain couples TRBV4-3 to TRBJ2-5; 9 bases line up with TRBD2. The ends lost 3 bases at V and 0 bases at J; junction bases unmatched: 2. CDR1 LGHNA and CDR2 YSLEER come from the germline V gene. The CDR3 covers 15 residues. CDR3 DNA sequence: TGCGCCAGCAGCCACCAGCGGGGGGACCAAGAGACCCAGTACTTC. The encoded protein is CASSHQRGDQETQYF.

V and J are TRBV5-6 and TRBJ1-1; no firm D call. Between the trimmed V and J ends, which lost 3 bases and 1 base, there was a span of 4 bases. Germline V gene data show CDR1 as SGHDT and CDR2 as YYEEEE. The CDR3 is made up of 12 amino acids. The CDR3 reads CASSSRNTEAFF. The CDR3 DNA reads as TGTGCCAGCAGCTCCAGGAACACTGAAGCTTTCTTT.

The chain has TRBV30 and TRBJ1-3; unclear D gene. Trimming left V 5 bases short and J 0 bases short, with 8 bases between. The CDR3 totals 13 residues. The V gene's germline CDR1 is GTSNPN and CDR2 SVGIG (reference sequence). The chain's CDR3 is CAWSYPSGNTIYF. The CDR3 DNA follows: TGTGCCTGGTCTTACCCCTCTGGAAACACCATATATTTT.

The chain links TRBV7-4 to TRBJ2-6; 7 nucleotides align to TRBD1. CDR3 length: 15 residues. Germline lookup yields CDR1 SGHVT and CDR2 SQSDAQ. Trimming cost V 5 bases and J 4 bases; bases outside gene matches: 5. The CDR3 loop is CASSPQGYGANVLTF. In DNA form, the CDR3 reads TGTGCCAGCAGCCCACAGGGGTACGGGGCCAACGTCCTGACTTTC.

The CDR3: CASSQDLGGFTDTQYF. DNA for the CDR3: TGTGCCAGCAGCCAAGATTTGGGGGGGTTCACAGATACGCAGTATTTT. The chain joins TRBV3-1 (or the pseudogene TRBV3-2) to TRBJ2-3, with 7 bases matching TRBD2. Germline values: CDR1 LGHDT, CDR2 YNNKEL (reference sequence). The CDR3 is 16 amino acids. The V gene end was trimmed by 0 bases and the J gene end by 2 bases; junction bases not matched to a gene: 5.

This rearrangement joins TRBV28 to TRBJ1-5; no clear D. The CDR3 is made up of 16 amino acids. CDR1 is MDHEN, CDR2 SYDVKM, per germline. Deletions cut 3 bases from V and 0 bases from J, with 12 bases between. The CDR3 DNA sequence: TGTGCCAGCAGTTTGTCGGGCCGGAATAGCAATCAGCCCCAGCATTTT. Amino acids: CASSLSGRNSNQPQHF.

This rearrangement joins TRBV15 to TRBJ2-3; TRBD1 matches at 11 bases. This CDR3 is built from 16 residues. Germline CDR1 LNHNV, CDR2 YYDKDF (reference sequence). V lost 5 bases, J lost 3 bases, and 7 bases stayed unmatched. The chain's CDR3 is CATSHERDRGTDTQYF. The CDR3 nucleotides are TGTGCCACCAGCCACGAGCGGGACAGGGGGACAGATACGCAGTATTTT.

In DNA, the CDR3 is TGTGCCACCAGCCCGGGACAGGCTAATGAAAAACTGTTTTTT. Encoded protein: CATSPGQANEKLFF. The V call is TRBV15, the J call TRBJ1-4, with 8 bases lining up with TRBD1. The CDR3 is made up of 14 amino acids. V shed 5 bases, J shed 3 bases, and the junction held 2 bases outside the gene matches. Germline loops: CDR1 LNHNV, CDR2 YYDKDF (reference sequence).

This chain links TRBV28 with TRBJ1-5; D not certain. The CDR3 loop spans 16 amino acids. The germline V gene has CDR1 MDHEN and CDR2 SYDVKM. V shed 3 bases and J shed 3 bases, with 15 bases lying between them. The CDR3 sequence: CASSLLSSAPNQPQHF. The CDR3 nucleotides are TGTGCCAGCAGTTTGCTTTCCTCAGCACCCAATCAGCCCCAGCATTTT.

J is TRBJ1-4 and V is TRBV10-3, with D possibly being TRBD1 (5 bases). V was clipped by 0 bases and J by 0 bases, with 8 bases between them. The CDR3 is made up of 16 amino acids. Germline V CDR1 and CDR2: ENHRY, SYGVKD. DNA of the CDR3: TGTGCCATCAGTGAGTCGGAACAGGCAACTAATGAAAAACTGTTTTTT. Translating it yields CAISESEQATNEKLFF.

This rearrangement joins TRBV6-1 to TRBJ2-1; possible D gene TRBD1, 8 bases. This CDR3 contains 16 residues. The V gene's germline CDR1 is MNHNS and CDR2 SASEGT. Trimming stripped 2 bases from V and 6 bases from J, with 17 bases between. This CDR3 reads CASSEPNRGGFNEQFF. CDR3 nucleotide sequence: TGTGCCAGCAGTGAACCCAACAGGGGGGGATTCAATGAGCAGTTCTTC.

The gene calls are TRBV28 and TRBJ1-1, with D possibly matching TRBD1 (5 bases). The CDR3 sequence is 13 residues long. CDR1 and CDR2 (germline): MDHEN, SYDVKM. Trimming stripped 10 bases from V and 4 bases from J, with 16 bases between. The CDR3 is CATRPGGVTEAFF. As DNA, the CDR3 is TGTGCCACAAGGCCGGGAGGGGTCACTGAAGCTTTCTTT.

This clone was found a few times. Other DNA sequences from this sample encode an identical CDR3 as well. V gene TRBV13 combines with J gene TRBJ1-1; D is unresolved. CDR3 length equals 14 residues. The germline V gene encodes CDR1 PRHDT and CDR2 FYEKMQ (reference sequence). V was clipped by 1 base and J by 1 base, with 7 bases between them. The CDR3 here is CASSLAGGNTEAFF. As DNA, the CDR3 is TGTGCCAGCAGCTTAGCAGGAGGGAACACTGAAGCTTTCTTT.

V usage is TRBV27 and J usage is TRBJ1-1; the D gene is possibly TRBD1 (5 bases). The germline V gene encodes CDR1 MNHEY and CDR2 SMNVEV (reference sequence). V lost 2 bases, J lost 4 bases, and 14 bases lay in between. The CDR3 covers 15 residues. The CDR3 protein is CASSLMWGGGTEAFF. CDR3 bases: TGTGCCAGCAGTTTAATGTGGGGTGGGGGCACTGAAGCTTTCTTT.

V is TRBV28 and J is TRBJ1-1; a possible D gene is TRBD1 (5 bases). Trimming took 1 base from V and 3 from J, leaving 21 bases between them. Germline lookup yields CDR1 MDHEN and CDR2 SYDVKM. The CDR3 has 18 residues. As DNA, the CDR3 is TGTGCCAGCAGTTTATATCCCGAGGCCAAAGGGGTCTACACTGAAGCTTTCTTT. This sequence encodes CASSLYPEAKGVYTEAFF.

V usage is TRBV30 and J usage is TRBJ1-3; no clear D gene. Germline assignment: CDR1 GTSNPN and CDR2 SVGIG (reference sequence). V lost 3 bases and J lost 0, with 6 bases in between. CDR3 size: 13 residues. The CDR3 nucleotides are TGTGCCTGGAGATATGACTCTGGAAACACCATATATTTT. Protein: CAWRYDSGNTIYF.

The count of this clone is one. This chain links TRBV3-1 (or the pseudogene TRBV3-2) with TRBJ1-2; 8 bases align to TRBD1. The J segment lost 6 bases and the V segment lost 0 bases, leaving 21 bases of the junction unmatched. The CDR3 is made up of 20 amino acids. From germline, CDR1 is LGHDT and CDR2 YNNKEL (reference sequence). As DNA, the CDR3 is TGTGCCAGCAGCCAAGATTTGGGAACCTCCTTCGGGCAGGGGGCTAATGGCTACACCTTC. This sequence encodes CASSQDLGTSFGQGANGYTF.